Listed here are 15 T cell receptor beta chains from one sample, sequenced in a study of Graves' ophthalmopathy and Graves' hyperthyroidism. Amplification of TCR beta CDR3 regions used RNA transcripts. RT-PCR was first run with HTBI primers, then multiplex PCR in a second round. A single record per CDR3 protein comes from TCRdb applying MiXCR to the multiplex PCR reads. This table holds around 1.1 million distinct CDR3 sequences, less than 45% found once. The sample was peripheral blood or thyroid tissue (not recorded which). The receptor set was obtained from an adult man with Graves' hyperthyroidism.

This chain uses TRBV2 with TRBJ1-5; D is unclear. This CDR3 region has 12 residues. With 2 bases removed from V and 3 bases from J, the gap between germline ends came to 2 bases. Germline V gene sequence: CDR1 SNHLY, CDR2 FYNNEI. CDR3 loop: CASSEYNQPQHF. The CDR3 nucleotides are TGTGCCAGCAGTGAATACAATCAGCCCCAGCATTTT.

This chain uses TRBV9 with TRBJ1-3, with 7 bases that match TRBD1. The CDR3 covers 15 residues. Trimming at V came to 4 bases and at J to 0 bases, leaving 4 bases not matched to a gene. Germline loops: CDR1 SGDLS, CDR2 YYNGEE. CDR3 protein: CASSLWDSSGNTIYF. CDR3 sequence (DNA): TGTGCCAGCAGCTTATGGGACAGCTCTGGAAACACCATATATTTT.

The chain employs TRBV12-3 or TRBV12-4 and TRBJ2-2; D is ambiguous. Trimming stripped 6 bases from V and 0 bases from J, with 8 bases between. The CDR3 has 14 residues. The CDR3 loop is CASSPLTNTGELFF. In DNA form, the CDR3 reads TGTGCCAGCAGCCCCCTAACGAACACCGGGGAGCTGTTTTTT.

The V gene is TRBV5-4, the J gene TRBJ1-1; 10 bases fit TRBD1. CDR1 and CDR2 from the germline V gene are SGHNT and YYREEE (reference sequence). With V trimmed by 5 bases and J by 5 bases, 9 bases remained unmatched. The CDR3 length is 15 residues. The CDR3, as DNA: TGTGCCAGCAGGGGCAACGGGGACAGGGGAACTGAAGCTTTCTTT. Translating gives CASRGNGDRGTEAFF.

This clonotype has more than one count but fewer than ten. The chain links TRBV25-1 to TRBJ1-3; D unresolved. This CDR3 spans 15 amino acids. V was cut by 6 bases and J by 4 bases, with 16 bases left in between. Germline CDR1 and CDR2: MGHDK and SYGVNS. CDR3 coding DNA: TGTGCCAGCAGCCTCGACTCGCTGGGAGGAAACACCATATATTTT. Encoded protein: CASSLDSLGGNTIYF. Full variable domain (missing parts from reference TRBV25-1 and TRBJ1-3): EADIYQTPRYLVIGTGKKITLECSQTMGHDKMYWYQQDPGMELHLIHYSYGVNSTEKGDLSSESTVSRIRTEHFPLTLESARPSHTSQYLCASSLDSLGGNTIYFGEGSWLTVV.

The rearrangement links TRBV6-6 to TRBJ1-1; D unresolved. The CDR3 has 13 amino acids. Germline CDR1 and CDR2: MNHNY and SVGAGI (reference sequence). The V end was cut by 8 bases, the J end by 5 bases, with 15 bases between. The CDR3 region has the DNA TGTGCCAGCGGACCATCCGTGGGGACTGAAGCTTTCTTT. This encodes CASGPSVGTEAFF.

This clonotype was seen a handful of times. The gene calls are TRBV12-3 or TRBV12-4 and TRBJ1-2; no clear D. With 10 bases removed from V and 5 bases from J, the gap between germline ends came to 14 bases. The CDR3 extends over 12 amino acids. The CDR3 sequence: CATSRGEYGYTF. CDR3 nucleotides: TGTGCCACCTCTCGTGGGGAGTATGGCTACACCTTC.

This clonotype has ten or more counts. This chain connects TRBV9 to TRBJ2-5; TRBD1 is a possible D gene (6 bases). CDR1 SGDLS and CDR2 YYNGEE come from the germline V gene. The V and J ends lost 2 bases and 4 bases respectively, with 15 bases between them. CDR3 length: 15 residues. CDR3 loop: CASSVQGQLRETQYF. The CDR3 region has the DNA TGTGCCAGCAGCGTGCAAGGACAGTTGAGAGAGACCCAGTACTTC.

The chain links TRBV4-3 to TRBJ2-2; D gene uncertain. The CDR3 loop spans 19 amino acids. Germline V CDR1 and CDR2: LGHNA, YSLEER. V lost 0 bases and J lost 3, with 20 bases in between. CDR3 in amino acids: CASSQEGNSSPQHTGELFF. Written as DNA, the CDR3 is TGCGCCAGCAGCCAAGAGGGGAACAGCTCTCCCCAACACACCGGGGAGCTGTTTTTT.

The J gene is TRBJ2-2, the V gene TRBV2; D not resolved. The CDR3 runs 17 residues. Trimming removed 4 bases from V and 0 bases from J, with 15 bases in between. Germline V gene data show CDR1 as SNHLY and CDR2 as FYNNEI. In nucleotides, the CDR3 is TGTGCCAGCAGTGGATCCCGTGGGTACGCGAACACCGGGGAGCTGTTTTTT. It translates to CASSGSRGYANTGELFF. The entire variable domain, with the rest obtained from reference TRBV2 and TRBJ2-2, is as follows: EPEVTQTPSHQVTQMGQEVILRCVPISNHLYFYWYRQILGQKVEFLVSFYNNEISEKSEIFDDQFSVERPDGSNFTLKIRSTKLEDSAMYFCASSGSRGYANTGELFFGEGSRLTVL.

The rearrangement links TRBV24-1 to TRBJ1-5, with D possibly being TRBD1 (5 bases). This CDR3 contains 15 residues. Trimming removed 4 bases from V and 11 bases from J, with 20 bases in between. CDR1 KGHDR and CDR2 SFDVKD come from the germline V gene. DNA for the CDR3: TGTGCCACCAGTGACAACCGGGACTACCAAGAGACCCAGCATTTT. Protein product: CATSDNRDYQETQHF.

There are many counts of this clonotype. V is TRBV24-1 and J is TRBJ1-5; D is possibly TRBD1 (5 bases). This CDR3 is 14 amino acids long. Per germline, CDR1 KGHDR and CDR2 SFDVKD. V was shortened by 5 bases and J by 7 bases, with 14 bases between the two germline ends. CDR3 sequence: CATSVTGTSQPQHF. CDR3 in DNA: TGTGCCACCAGTGTAACGGGGACGTCACAGCCCCAGCATTTT.

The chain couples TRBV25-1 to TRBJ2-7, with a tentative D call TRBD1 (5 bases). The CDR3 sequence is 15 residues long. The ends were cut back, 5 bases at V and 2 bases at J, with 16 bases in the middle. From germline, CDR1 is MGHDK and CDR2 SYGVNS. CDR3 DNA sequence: TGTGCCAGCAGTTACCCCCCCCGGACAACCTACGAGCAGTACTTC. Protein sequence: CASSYPPRTTYEQYF.

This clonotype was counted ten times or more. CDR3 nucleotides: TGTGCCAGCAGATCTCCGGGACTTCACTACGAGCAGTACTTC. Its protein is CASRSPGLHYEQYF. V and J are TRBV7-2 and TRBJ2-7, with D possibly matching TRBD2 (6 bases). CDR1 and CDR2 (germline): SGHTA, FQGNSA. The CDR3 covers 14 residues. The ends were cut back, 6 bases at V and 3 bases at J, with 15 bases in the middle.

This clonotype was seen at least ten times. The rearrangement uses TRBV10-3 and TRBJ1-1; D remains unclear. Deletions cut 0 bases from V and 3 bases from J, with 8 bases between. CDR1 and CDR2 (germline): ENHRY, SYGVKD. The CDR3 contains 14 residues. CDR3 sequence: CAISESWEYTEAFF. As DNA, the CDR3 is TGTGCCATCAGTGAGTCGTGGGAATACACTGAAGCTTTCTTT.